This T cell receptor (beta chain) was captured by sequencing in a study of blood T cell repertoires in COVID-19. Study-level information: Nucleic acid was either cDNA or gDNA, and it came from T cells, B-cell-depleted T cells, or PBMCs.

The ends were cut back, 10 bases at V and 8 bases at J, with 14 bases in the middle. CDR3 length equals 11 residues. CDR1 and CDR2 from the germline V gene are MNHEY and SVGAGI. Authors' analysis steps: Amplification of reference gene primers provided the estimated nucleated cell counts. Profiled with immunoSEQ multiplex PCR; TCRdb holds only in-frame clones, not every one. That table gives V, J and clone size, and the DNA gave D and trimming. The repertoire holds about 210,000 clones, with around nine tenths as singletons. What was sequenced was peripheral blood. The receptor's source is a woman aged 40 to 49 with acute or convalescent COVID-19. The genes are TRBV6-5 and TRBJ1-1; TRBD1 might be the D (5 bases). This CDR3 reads CAIGGGREAFF. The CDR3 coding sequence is TGTGCCATCGGGGGGGGACGAGAAGCTTTCTTT.